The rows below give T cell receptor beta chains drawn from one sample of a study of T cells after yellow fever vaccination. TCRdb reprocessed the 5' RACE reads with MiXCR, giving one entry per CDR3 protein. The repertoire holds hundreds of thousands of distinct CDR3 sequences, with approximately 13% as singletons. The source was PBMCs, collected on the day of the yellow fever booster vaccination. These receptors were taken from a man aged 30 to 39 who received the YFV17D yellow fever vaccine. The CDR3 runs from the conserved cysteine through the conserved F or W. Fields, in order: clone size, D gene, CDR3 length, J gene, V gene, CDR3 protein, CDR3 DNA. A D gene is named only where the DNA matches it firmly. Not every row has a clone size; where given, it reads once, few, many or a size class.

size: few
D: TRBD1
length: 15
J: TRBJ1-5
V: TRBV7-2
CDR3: CASSLRTGGDQPQHF
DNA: TGTGCCAGCAGCCTTCGGACAGGGGGCGATCAGCCCCAGCATTTT

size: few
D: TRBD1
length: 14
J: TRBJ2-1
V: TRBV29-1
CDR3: CSVPDRGAYNEQFF
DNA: TGCAGCGTCCCGGACAGGGGAGCCTACAATGAGCAGTTCTTC

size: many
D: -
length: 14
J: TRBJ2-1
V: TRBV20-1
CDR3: CSASPGGGIGEQFF
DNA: TGCAGTGCTAGTCCCGGTGGAGGCATCGGTGAGCAGTTCTTC

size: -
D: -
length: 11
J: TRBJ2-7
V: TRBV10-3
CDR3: CAIMAGYEQYF
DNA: TGTGCCATCATGGCGGGCTACGAGCAGTACTTC

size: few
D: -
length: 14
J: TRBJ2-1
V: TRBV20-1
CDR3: CSAHRPDSYNEQFF
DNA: TGCAGTGCTCACCGACCGGACTCCTACAATGAGCAGTTCTTC

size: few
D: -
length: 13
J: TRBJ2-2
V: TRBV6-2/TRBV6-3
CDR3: CASETQGLGELFF
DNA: TGTGCCAGTGAAACGCAGGGTTTAGGGGAGCTGTTTTTT

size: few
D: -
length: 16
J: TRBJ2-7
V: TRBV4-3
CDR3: CASSQGRATTFYEQYF
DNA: TGCGCCAGCAGCCAAGGGAGGGCCACGACGTTCTACGAGCAGTACTTC

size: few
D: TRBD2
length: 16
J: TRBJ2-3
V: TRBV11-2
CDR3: CASSLEGGRIEDTQYF
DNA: TGTGCCAGCAGCTTAGAGGGCGGGAGGATTGAAGATACGCAGTATTTT

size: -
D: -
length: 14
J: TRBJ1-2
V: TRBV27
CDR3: CASSLSPRGYGYTF
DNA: TGTGCCAGCAGTTTATCTCCTCGGGGGTATGGCTACACCTTC

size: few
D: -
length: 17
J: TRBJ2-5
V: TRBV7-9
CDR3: CASSLVVSPAIQETQYF
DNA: TGTGCCAGCAGCTTAGTCGTCAGTCCAGCGATCCAAGAGACCCAGTACTTC

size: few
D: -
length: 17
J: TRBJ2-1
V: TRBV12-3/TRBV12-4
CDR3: CASSFLTWVGSYNEQFF
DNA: TGTGCCAGCAGTTTTCTCACATGGGTGGGGAGTTACAATGAGCAGTTCTTC

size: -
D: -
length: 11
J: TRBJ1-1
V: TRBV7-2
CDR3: CASSLYRGAFF
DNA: TGTGCCAGCAGCTTGTACCGCGGAGCTTTCTTT

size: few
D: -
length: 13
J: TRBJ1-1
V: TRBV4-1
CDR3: CASSPEGWMEAFF
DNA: TGCGCCAGCAGCCCGGAGGGCTGGATGGAAGCTTTCTTT

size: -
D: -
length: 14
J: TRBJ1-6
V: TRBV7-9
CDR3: CASSLAAVNSPLHF
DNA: TGTGCCAGCAGCTTGGCTGCGGTTAATTCACCCCTCCACTTT

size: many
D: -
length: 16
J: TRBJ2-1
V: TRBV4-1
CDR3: CASSQAYGRDIKEQFF
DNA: TGCGCCAGCAGCCAAGCCTACGGGCGGGATATTAAGGAGCAGTTCTTC

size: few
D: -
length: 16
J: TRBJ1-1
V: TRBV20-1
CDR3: CSARKVRGVMNTEAFF
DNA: TGCAGTGCTAGAAAGGTCCGAGGGGTCATGAACACTGAAGCTTTCTTT

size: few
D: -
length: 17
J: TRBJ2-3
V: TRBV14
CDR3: CASSQAPGGRPSDTQYF
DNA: TGTGCCAGCAGCCAAGCCCCCGGGGGCCGCCCCAGTGATACGCAGTATTTT

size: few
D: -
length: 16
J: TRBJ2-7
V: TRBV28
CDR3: CASSLKGHKLSYEQYF
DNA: TGTGCCAGCAGTTTAAAGGGACACAAGCTATCCTACGAGCAGTACTTC